The 20 T cell receptor beta chains below were found in one sample sequenced in a study of cytomegalovirus exposure and HLA in healthy donors. The PCR contained 60 Vbeta and 13 Jbeta primers. TCRdb's copy holds only in-frame clones and misses some; the assay was immunoSEQ multiplex PCR. The sample totals approximately 80,000 clones. The sample was PBMCs. The receptors shown here come from a man aged 18 to 29 in good health and CMV-seropositive.

This sequence joins TRBV9 and TRBJ1-3, with D tentatively TRBD1 (5 bases). V lost 3 bases and J lost 0, with 10 bases in between. CDR3 length: 15 residues. Germline CDR1 and CDR2: SGDLS and YYNGEE. CDR3 sequence: CASSAQVDSGNTIYF. The CDR3 coding sequence is TGTGCCAGCAGCGCACAGGTGGACTCTGGAAACACCATATATTTT.

The chain links TRBV2 to TRBJ2-7, with 8 bases aligning to TRBD1. The V segment lost 6 bases and the J segment 9 bases; nucleotides outside the gene matches: 13. Germline CDR1 SNHLY, CDR2 FYNNEI. This CDR3 has 14 amino acids. CDR3 sequence (DNA): TGTGCCAGCAGGCCGGGACAGGAGACCTACTGGCAGTACTTC. Its translation: CASRPGQETYWQYF.

The rearrangement links TRBV18 to TRBJ1-2; D is ambiguous. CDR3 length equals 8 residues. The V end was cut by 10 bases, the J end by 11 bases, with 8 bases between. Germline CDR1 and CDR2: KGHSH and LQKENI. The CDR3 region is CAIPLYTF. The CDR3 DNA reads TGTGCCATCCCCCTTTACACCTTC. Full variable domain (outside the CDR3, taken from reference TRBV18 and TRBJ1-2): NAGVMQNPRHLVRRRGQEARLRCSPMKGHSHVYWYRQLPEEGLKFMVYLQKENIIDESGMPKERFSAEFPKEGPSILRIQQVVRGDSAAYFCAIPLYTFGSGTRLTVV.

V and J are TRBV6-5 and TRBJ1-2; TRBD1 agrees at 8 bases. The CDR3 consists of 15 residues. Per germline, CDR1 MNHEY and CDR2 SVGAGI. With V trimmed by 5 bases and J by 4 bases, 9 bases remained unmatched. The CDR3 DNA follows: TGTGCCAGCAGTCCGTATGCAGGGGGCGGCTATGGCTACACCTTC. It codes for CASSPYAGGGYGYTF.

V usage is TRBV28 and J usage is TRBJ2-2, with 9 bases that match TRBD2. The CDR3 spans 17 residues. The germline V gene encodes CDR1 MDHEN and CDR2 SYDVKM. Germline trimming cut 5 bases from V and 5 bases from J; bases unmatched to any gene: 12. The CDR3 sequence is CASSAPSGAGWTGELFF. In DNA, the CDR3 is TGTGCCAGCAGTGCACCTAGCGGGGCCGGGTGGACCGGGGAGCTGTTTTTT.

The chain couples TRBV6-1 to TRBJ1-5; 8 bases agree with TRBD1. J was trimmed by 3 bases and V by 2 bases; bases with no gene match: 6. CDR3 length equals 16 residues. From germline, CDR1 is MNHNS and CDR2 SASEGT. CDR3: CASSELGQGLNQPQHF. CDR3 nucleotide sequence: TGTGCCAGCAGTGAATTAGGACAGGGCCTCAATCAGCCCCAGCATTTT.

V is TRBV11-2 and J is TRBJ1-4; 11 positions agree with TRBD1. The germline V gene has CDR1 SGHAT and CDR2 FQNNGV. The CDR3 consists of 15 residues. With V trimmed by 6 bases and J by 4 bases, 4 bases remained unmatched. The CDR3 sequence: CASRPGTGGNEKLFF. The CDR3 coding sequence is TGTGCCAGCAGGCCAGGGACAGGGGGTAATGAAAAACTGTTTTTT.

This chain links TRBV28 with TRBJ1-1; TRBD1 aligns across 8 bases. The CDR3 extends over 12 amino acids. The trim removed 8 bases at V and 11 bases at J, leaving 10 bases unmatched. CDR1 is MDHEN, CDR2 SYDVKM, per germline. CDR3 sequence (DNA): TGTGCCAGCGGAACCCTCCAGGGGGCGGCTTTCTTT. Amino acids: CASGTLQGAAFF. The full variable domain, with the rest looked up from reference TRBV28 and TRBJ1-1, is DVKVTQSSRYLVKRTGEKVFLECVQDMDHENMFWYRQDPGLGLRLIYFSYDVKMKEKGDIPEGYSVSREKKERFSLILESASTNQTSMYLCASGTLQGAAFFGQGTRLTVV.

This chain joins TRBV18 and TRBJ1-3; no clear D. The CDR3 spans 14 residues. Germline-derived CDR1 and CDR2 are KGHSH and LQKENI. With 4 bases removed from V and 2 bases from J, the gap between germline ends came to 9 bases. CDR3 loop: CASSRREAGNTIYF. The CDR3 nucleotides read TGTGCCAGCTCACGTAGGGAGGCTGGAAACACCATATATTTT.

Remarks on this clone: This sample also contains other DNA sequences that code for the same CDR3. J is TRBJ1-1 and V is TRBV18; 11 bases match TRBD1. Germline trimming cut 3 bases from V and 6 bases from J; bases unmatched to any gene: 0. Per germline, CDR1 KGHSH and CDR2 LQKENI. This CDR3 spans 13 amino acids. In DNA, the CDR3 is TGTGCCAGCTCACCGGGACAGGGGGCTGAAGCTTTCTTT. Translating it yields CASSPGQGAEAFF.

The CDR3 region has the DNA TGTGCCAGCAGTGAAGCGCGTTGGCGGGGGCCAGATACGCAGTATTTT. Protein sequence: CASSEARWRGPDTQYF. V is TRBV6-1 and J is TRBJ2-3; D possibly corresponds to TRBD2 (7 bases). The CDR3 totals 16 residues. Germline CDR1 is MNHNS and CDR2 is SASEGT. V was pared by 0 bases and J by 4 bases, with 14 bases between.

The chain joins TRBV9 to TRBJ2-2; a weak D match, TRBD1 (5 bases). V dropped 3 bases and J dropped 5 bases, with 14 bases sitting between them. This CDR3 contains 15 residues. Germline CDR1 and CDR2: SGDLS and YYNGEE. This CDR3 is CASSAGQRLTGELFF. The DNA for the CDR3 is TGTGCCAGCAGCGCCGGACAAAGGCTTACCGGGGAGCTGTTTTTT.

The V and J genes are TRBV5-1 and TRBJ2-2, with TRBD1 identical over 8 bases. Germline V gives CDR1 SGHRS, CDR2 YFSETQ. The junction had 10 bases not matched to a gene; V was cut back by 3 bases and J by 9 bases. This CDR3 comprises 15 residues. CDR3 DNA: TGCGCCAGCAGCTCCGGGACAGGAAAACTTTGGGAGCTGTTTTTT. This encodes CASSSGTGKLWELFF.

As concerns this clone: This sample includes further DNA sequences coding for the same CDR3. The genes are TRBV7-9 and TRBJ1-2, with TRBD1 matching 9 bases. The V gene's germline CDR1 is SEHNR and CDR2 FQNEAQ (reference sequence). The CDR3 runs to 14 residues. V was clipped by 4 bases and J by 2 bases; unmatched bases: 2. In nucleotides, the CDR3 is TGTGCCAGCAGCTCGGGACAGGGAAACTATGGCTACACCTTC. Protein sequence: CASSSGQGNYGYTF. Drawing the rest from reference TRBV7-9 and TRBJ1-2, the complete variable domain is DTGVSQNPRHKITKRGQNVTFRCDPISEHNRLYWYRQTLGQGPEFLTYFQNEAQLEKSRLLSDRFSAERPKGSFSTLEIQRTEQGDSAMYLCASSSGQGNYGYTFGSGTRLTVV.

The chain is built from TRBV13 and TRBJ1-3; D unclear. Germline CDR1 PRHDT, CDR2 FYEKMQ (reference sequence). Trimming left V 5 bases short and J 0 bases short, with 17 bases between. The length of the CDR3 is 17 residues. Here the CDR3 reads CASSPEPGTTSGNTIYF. CDR3 nucleotides: TGTGCCAGCAGCCCAGAGCCAGGAACCACCTCTGGAAACACCATATATTTT.

The rearrangement links TRBV7-9 to TRBJ2-1; 10 nucleotides agree with TRBD2. Germline V gene lookup returns CDR1 SEHNR and CDR2 FQNEAQ (reference sequence). CDR3 length: 15 residues. The J segment lost 10 bases and the V segment lost 2 bases, leaving 8 bases of the junction unmatched. Here the CDR3 reads CASSLLTSGIGEQFF. In DNA form, the CDR3 reads TGTGCCAGCAGCTTATTAACTAGCGGGATCGGGGAGCAGTTCTTC.

The CDR3 DNA follows: TGTGCCATCAGTCCTAATACCGATACGCAGTATTTT. It is translated as CAISPNTDTQYF. The V and J genes are TRBV10-3 and TRBJ2-3; D gene ambiguous. V lost 5 bases, J lost 6 bases, and 9 bases lay in between. The CDR3 length is 12 residues. CDR1 and CDR2 (germline): ENHRY, SYGVKD.

The chain recombines TRBV28 with TRBJ1-1; 7 nucleotides match TRBD1. Germline V lookup: CDR1 MDHEN, CDR2 SYDVKM. J lost 6 bases, V lost 6 bases, and 7 bases had no gene match. The CDR3 has 13 residues. The CDR3 bases are TGTGCCAGCAGCATTACAGGGGTTCCTGAAGCTTTCTTT. Amino acids: CASSITGVPEAFF.

V usage is TRBV18 and J usage is TRBJ2-1; D remains ambiguous. Trimming took 5 bases from V and 0 from J, leaving 11 bases between them. The CDR3 runs 15 residues. Germline V gene lookup returns CDR1 KGHSH and CDR2 LQKENI. Written as DNA, the CDR3 is TGTGCCAGCTCATTATCGGAGAGCTCCTACAATGAGCAGTTCTTC. This encodes CASSLSESSYNEQFF.

This chain uses TRBV5-1 with TRBJ2-5, with unresolved D. Trimming removed 0 bases from V and 1 base from J, with 13 bases in between. The CDR3 runs to 16 residues. Germline CDR1 reads SGHRS; CDR2 reads YFSETQ. The CDR3 spells CASSLGATPVQETQYF. CDR3 bases: TGCGCCAGCAGCTTGGGGGCCACCCCGGTCCAAGAGACCCAGTACTTC.